This passage covers 7 T cell receptor beta chains from one sample sequenced in a study of cytomegalovirus exposure and HLA in healthy donors. PCR employed 60 Vbeta and 13 Jbeta primers. The repertoire was sequenced with immunoSEQ multiplex PCR; TCRdb's copy has only in-frame clones and lacks some. The data contain about 160,000 clones, less than 85% of them singletons. The sample taken for sequencing was PBMCs. The receptors derive from a boy between 2 and 10 years old in good health and CMV-seronegative.

The CDR3 loop is CASSPTTSTDTQYF. In DNA, the CDR3 is TGTGCCAGCAGCCCCACTACCTCAACAGATACGCAGTATTTT. The gene calls are TRBV7-3 and TRBJ2-3; D unresolved. Trimming removed 5 bases from V and 3 bases from J, with 12 bases in between. This CDR3 is built from 14 residues. Looked up from germline, CDR1 is SGHTA and CDR2 is FQGTGA.

This chain joins TRBV7-6 and TRBJ2-5, with 16 bases lining up with TRBD2. This CDR3 comprises 16 residues. J was trimmed by 5 bases and V by 4 bases; bases with no gene match: 4. CDR1 and CDR2 from the germline V gene are SGHVS and FNYEAQ. This chain's CDR3 is CASSSGLAGGEETQYF. The CDR3 nucleotides are TGTGCCAGCAGCTCGGGACTAGCGGGAGGGGAGGAGACCCAGTACTTC. Combining the CDR3 with reference TRBV7-6 and TRBJ2-5 gives the whole variable domain GAGVSQSPRYKVTKRGQDVALRCDPISGHVSLYWYRQALGQGPEFLTYFNYEAQQDKSGLPNDRFSAERPEGSISTLTIQRTEQRDSAMYRCASSSGLAGGEETQYFGPGTRLLVL.

This clone was counted a single time. The chain's CDR3 is CASSPAGPGETQYF. The CDR3 DNA follows: TGTGCCAGCAGCCCGGCGGGGCCCGGGGAGACCCAGTACTTC. This chain connects TRBV28 to TRBJ2-5, with a tentative D call TRBD2 (6 bases). Trimming took 6 bases from V and 5 from J, leaving 16 bases between them. Germline CDR1 is MDHEN and CDR2 is SYDVKM. The CDR3 spans 14 residues.

The V gene is TRBV30, the J gene TRBJ1-2, with 7 bases matching TRBD1. The germline CDR1 and CDR2 sequences are GTSNPN and SVGIG (reference sequence). CDR3 length: 14 amino acids. Losses at the gene ends were 8 bases for V and 2 bases for J; bases not matched to a gene: 11. CDR3 DNA sequence: TGTGCCGGGTTTCAGGGGGGACCAAACTATGGCTACACCTTC. It encodes CAGFQGGPNYGYTF.

The CDR3 sequence: CASSFLERELFF. CDR3 in DNA: TGTGCCAGCAGCTTTTTAGAGAGGGAGCTGTTTTTT. The chain recombines TRBV13 with TRBJ2-2; no firm D call. Germline V gives CDR1 PRHDT, CDR2 FYEKMQ (reference sequence). CDR3 length: 12 amino acids. Trimming removed 3 bases from V and 9 bases from J, with 8 bases in between.

The CDR3 sequence is CASSPRAPGSAGELFF. The CDR3 DNA reads TGTGCCAGCTCACCACGGGCTCCCGGCTCGGCCGGGGAGCTGTTTTTT. The chain recombines TRBV18 with TRBJ2-2, with D uncertain. The CDR3 loop spans 16 amino acids. The ends were cut back, 1 base at V and 6 bases at J, with 15 bases in the middle. Germline V CDR1 and CDR2: KGHSH, LQKENI.

This chain's CDR3 is CASSLEAGVNYGYTF. The CDR3 nucleotides read TGTGCCAGCAGCTTAGAGGCAGGGGTTAACTATGGCTACACCTTC. The chain combines TRBV7-6 with TRBJ1-2, with D possibly matching TRBD1 (6 bases). Trimming cost V 1 base and J 1 base, with 10 bases left between them. Germline values: CDR1 SGHVS, CDR2 FNYEAQ. This CDR3 has 15 residues. Drawing the rest from reference TRBV7-6 and TRBJ1-2, the complete variable domain is GAGVSQSPRYKVTKRGQDVALRCDPISGHVSLYWYRQALGQGPEFLTYFNYEAQQDKSGLPNDRFSAERPEGSISTLTIQRTEQRDSAMYRCASSLEAGVNYGYTFGSGTRLTVV.